This T cell receptor (beta chain) comes out of a study of shared clonotypes between healthy human individuals (dated by TCRdb to the early 2020s). Regarding the research as a whole: A couple of women and a few men aged 18 to 49 years were included in the cohort. For each donor, CD4 naive and CD4 memory were each run on three plates, CD8 naive on two plates, and CD8 memory on one plate. To estimate repertoire size and how much clonotype sharing occurs between individuals, the study deeply sequenced the blood TCR repertoires of about 5 healthy adults. Libraries were prepared and TCR repertoires were sequenced by different laboratories using diverse techniques, in order to increase sequencing depth and limit assay-specific biases. Per donor, leukapheresis produced somewhere between about 0.85 and 9.5 billion PBMCs. On the study overall, not on this receptor specifically: Roughly 5.2% of naive CD4, around 3.5% of naive CD8, about 2.5% of memory CD4, and approximately 0.39% of memory CD8 clonotypes were shared across several donors. Only blood was sampled, and tissue TCR repertoires likely differ from those in blood. Pairwise subsampling led to the expectation that sequencing depth would affect the degree of clonotype sharing among donors. Because the study included only a small number of donors, the genetic and exposure-history diversity represented was limited. Rarefaction of sorted-subset datasets indicated incomplete sequencing despite the large sequencing depth. Larger estimated clonotype richness was generally found for naive subsets than for memory subsets. Compared with non-shared clonotypes, the clonotypes found in all four sorted-subset donors had higher generation probabilities.

CD8 naive samples were obtained by positive selection for CCR7 among CD45RO-negative cells, yielding a CD45RA+CCR7+ population from which TemRA cells were excluded. The donors were healthy, HIV-negative adults who had no recently reported acute infections or vaccinations. Every donor was a Caucasian adult living in Nashville, Tennessee, USA. Blood was obtained by leukapheresis, after which PBMCs were separated by Ficoll-Histopaque density gradient centrifugation and cryopreserved in liquid nitrogen vapor phase. Analytical flow cytometry was used to check the purity and quantity of each magnetically sorted T cell population. Genomic DNA was isolated from each sorted fraction and quantified by UV absorbance on a Nanodrop 2000c. TCR CDR3 regions were amplified from genomic DNA by multiplex PCR using the deep immunoSEQ assay. Extracted genomic DNA from each cell subset was distributed evenly across all wells of several immunoSEQ 96-well plates, and each plate was treated as a replicate. For sorted subsets, each replicate PCR was loaded with roughly 200 ng genomic DNA, equivalent to some 27,000 T cell genomes. Purified libraries were measured with a Qubit 3.0 fluorometer, size-checked on a Bioanalyzer 2100, and measured again with the KAPA Library Quantification kit. A separate single-read 150-cycle Illumina NextSeq 550 flow cell was used to sequence each immunoSEQ 96-well plate. As for the authors' bioinformatics: Because only junctional sequences without quality scores were contained in the immunoSEQ output, filtering matching that applied to full-length reads could not be performed. Sequences were annotated with PyIR, a Python wrapper for IgBLAST v1.9, and V/J genes and CDR3 were assigned using IMGT germline references. Reads with weak V/J assignments (E-value above 1e-6), missing CDR3, stop codons, out-of-frame junctions, or ambiguous translated residues were removed. V3J clonotypes were defined by identical inferred V gene, J gene, and CDR3 amino acid sequence. To compute the percentage overlap between repertoires, the number of shared unique clonotypes was divided by the size of the smaller repertoire. Three approaches were used to assess repertoire richness: RTK rarefaction, the Chao1 estimator, and Recon v2.1 estimates of unobserved clonotypes. For all TCRbeta clonotypes obtained by the gDNA method from a handful of donors, generation probabilities were computed with OLGA. Here the immuneACCESS table is served through TCRdb, limited to in-frame sequences with V and J called. Missing clones are a known gap in these copies; in checked studies unresolved V genes cover under half, and the rest lacks a known reason. V, J and clone size were drawn from that table, and D and trimming were deduced from the DNA. The sample profile shows roughly 2 million clones; roughly 94% of them were found once. The ten most abundant clones make up about 1.1% of the sample.

Remarks on this clone: There is no known antigen for this receptor. No per-base quality is available; no much larger clone lies one base away. Additional DNA sequences in this sample encode the identical CDR3.

Cut back by 4 bases and 2 bases, the V and J ends lie 13 bases apart. Reading the germline V gene (reference sequence) gives CDR1 SGHNT and CDR2 YYREEE. Measured from the cysteine to the phenylalanine, the CDR3 is 14 residues long. Only the CDR3 portion is preserved as DNA: 42 bases, with reading frame beginning at the first base. The chain is assembled from TRBV5-4 and TRBJ2-7; the D gene may be TRBD1 or TRBD2, since each aligns over 5 bases. This sequence was found in a man aged 18 to 30 in good health. Material: naive CD8+ T cells sorted from blood. The cell subset or site label corresponds to: CD45RA+CCR7+. The encoded CDR3 is CASSRRDGTYEQYF. The nucleotide sequence reads TGTGCCAGCAGCCGCCGGGACGGAACCTACGAGCAGTACTTC.